The clone carrying this TCR beta chain was detected only once. This entry comes from a study of OX40 agonist ivuxolimab in advanced cancers. This CDR3 has 16 residues. Deletions cut 0 bases from V and 5 bases from J, with 16 bases between. CDR1 and CDR2 (germline): MNHEY, SMNVEV (reference sequence). TCRdb's copy holds only in-frame clones and misses some; the assay was immunoSEQ multiplex PCR. The sample records about 50,000 clones, about nine tenths being singletons. The chain uses TRBV27 and TRBJ1-1, with no clear D. This specimen was CD4+ or CD8+ T cells sorted from blood, taken in a trial of the OX40 agonist ivuxolimab. This TCR came from an adult with an advanced solid tumor such as melanoma, head and neck, liver or kidney cancer. Here the CDR3 reads CASSLSVPASWTEAFF. In DNA form, the CDR3 reads TGTGCCAGCAGTTTATCGGTCCCAGCCTCCTGGACTGAAGCTTTCTTT.